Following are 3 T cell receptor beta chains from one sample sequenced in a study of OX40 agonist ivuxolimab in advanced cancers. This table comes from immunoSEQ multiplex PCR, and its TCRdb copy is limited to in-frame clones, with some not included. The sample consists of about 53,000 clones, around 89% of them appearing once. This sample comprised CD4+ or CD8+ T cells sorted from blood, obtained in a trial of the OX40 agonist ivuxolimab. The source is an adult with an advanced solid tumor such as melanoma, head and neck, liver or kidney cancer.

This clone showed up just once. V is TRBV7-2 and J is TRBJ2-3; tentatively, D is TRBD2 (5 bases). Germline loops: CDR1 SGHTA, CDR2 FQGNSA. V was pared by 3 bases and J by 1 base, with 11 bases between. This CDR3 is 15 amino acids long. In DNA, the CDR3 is TGTGCCAGCAGCTTCGCGCCCGGGGGCACAGATACGCAGTATTTT. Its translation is CASSFAPGGTDTQYF.

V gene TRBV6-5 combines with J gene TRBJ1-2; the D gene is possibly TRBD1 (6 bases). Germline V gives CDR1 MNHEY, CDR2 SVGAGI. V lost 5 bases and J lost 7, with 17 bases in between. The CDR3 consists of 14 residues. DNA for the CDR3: TGTGCCAGCAGTCACGAGGGGGGAGAGCGTGGCTACACCTTC. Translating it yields CASSHEGGERGYTF.

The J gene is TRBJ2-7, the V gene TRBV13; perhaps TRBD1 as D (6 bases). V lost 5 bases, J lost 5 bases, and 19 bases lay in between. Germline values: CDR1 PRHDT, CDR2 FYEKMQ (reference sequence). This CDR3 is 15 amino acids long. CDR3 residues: CASSQGGRGFHEQYF. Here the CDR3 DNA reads TGTGCCAGCAGCCAAGGAGGCAGGGGTTTCCACGAGCAGTACTTC.